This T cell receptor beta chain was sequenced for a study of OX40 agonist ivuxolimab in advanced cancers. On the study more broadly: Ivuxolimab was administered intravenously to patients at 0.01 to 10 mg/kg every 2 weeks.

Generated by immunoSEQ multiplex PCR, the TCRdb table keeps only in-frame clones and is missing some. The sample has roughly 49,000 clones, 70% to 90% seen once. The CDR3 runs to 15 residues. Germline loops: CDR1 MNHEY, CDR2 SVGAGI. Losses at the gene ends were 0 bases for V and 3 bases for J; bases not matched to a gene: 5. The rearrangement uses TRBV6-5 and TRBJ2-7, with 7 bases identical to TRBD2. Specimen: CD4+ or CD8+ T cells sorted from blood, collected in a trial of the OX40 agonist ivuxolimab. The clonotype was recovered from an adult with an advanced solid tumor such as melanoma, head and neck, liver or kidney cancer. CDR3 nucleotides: TGTGCCAGCAGTTACTCGCGCGGGAGTAACTACGAGCAGTACTTC. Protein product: CASSYSRGSNYEQYF.